Reported below is one T cell receptor beta chain. The sample originates from a study of blood T cell repertoires in COVID-19. Produced via immunoSEQ multiplex PCR; TCRdb's table is partial and in-frame only. The table lists approximately 330,000 clones, 90% of them singletons, with 1% in the top ten. CDR1 and CDR2 from the germline V gene are MNHEY and SMNVEV (reference sequence). Trimming at V came to 4 bases and at J to 4 bases, leaving 6 bases not matched to a gene. The CDR3 loop spans 14 amino acids. This clonotype originated in a woman aged 35 to 49 with COVID-19, enrolled during active disease. The sequenced material came from peripheral blood. This chain links TRBV27 with TRBJ1-2, with TRBD1 matching over 7 bases. The CDR3 loop reads CASSSPGQSYGYTF. In nucleotides, the CDR3 is TGTGCCAGCAGTTCCCCGGGACAGAGCTATGGCTACACCTTC.